These 25 T cell receptor beta chains originate from one sample sequenced in a study of T-cell memory formation after mild COVID-19. TCRdb itself ran the 5' RACE reads through MiXCR, one entry per CDR3 protein. The data show approximately 260,000 distinct CDR3 sequences, about 16% seen once. Material: PBMCs or a T cell subset sorted from them (not recorded which). Receptors were obtained from a man between 18 and 29 years old who had mild COVID-19 (a few samples of this study predate the infection). Cell type and time point are not known.

A few counts support this clonotype. This sequence joins TRBV5-5 and TRBJ2-7, with D tentatively TRBD2 (6 bases). This CDR3 has 15 amino acids. V lost 3 bases, J lost 3 bases, and 16 bases lay in between. CDR1 and CDR2 (germline): SGHKS, YYEKEE (reference sequence). The CDR3 bases are TGTGCCAGCAGCTCAAACTTTGGAGGGAACTACGAGCAGTACTTC. This codes for CASSSNFGGNYEQYF.

The V gene is TRBV9, the J gene TRBJ1-3; the D gene is possibly TRBD1 (5 bases). In germline, CDR1 is SGDLS, CDR2 YYNGEE. This CDR3 is built from 17 residues. Trimming cost V 0 bases and J 0 bases, with 13 bases left between them. The CDR3 bases are TGTGCCAGCAGCGTAGCCACGGGGGGTTACTCTGGAAACACCATATATTTT. Protein sequence: CASSVATGGYSGNTIYF.

This clonotype appeared a few times. CDR3 DNA sequence: TGTGCCAGCAGCCCGGGACCTAGTAAATACGAGCAGTACTTC. Its translation is CASSPGPSKYEQYF. The rearrangement links TRBV7-9 to TRBJ2-7, with D perhaps matching TRBD1 or TRBD2 (5 bases each). CDR3 length: 14 residues. The germline V gene has CDR1 SEHNR and CDR2 FQNEAQ (reference sequence). Trimming took off 5 bases at V and 4 bases at J, with 15 bases between the two ends.

The J gene is TRBJ1-4, the V gene TRBV5-1; maybe TRBD1 (5 bases). The length of the CDR3 is 15 residues. Germline lookup yields CDR1 SGHRS and CDR2 YFSETQ. V was clipped by 0 bases and J by 3 bases, with 9 bases between them. CDR3 nucleotide sequence: TGCGCCAGCAGCTTGGGGGGGACTGCTAATGAAAAACTGTTTTTT. Translating it yields CASSLGGTANEKLFF.

The gene calls are TRBV12-3 or TRBV12-4 and TRBJ1-1, with no clear D. Trimming shortened V by 4 bases and J by 7 bases, and 10 bases separated the two germline ends. CDR3 size: 12 residues. The CDR3 protein is CASSSTAGEAFF. The CDR3 nucleotides read TGTGCCAGCAGTTCTACGGCCGGTGAAGCTTTCTTT.

This clonotype was seen more than once but under ten times. V is TRBV5-1 and J is TRBJ2-6, with 11 positions matching TRBD1. J lost 0 bases, V lost 2 bases, and 4 bases had no gene match. The V gene's germline CDR1 is SGHRS and CDR2 YFSETQ. This CDR3 region has 18 residues. In DNA, the CDR3 is TGCGCCAGCAGCTTAATGGGACAGGGGGGCTCTGGGGCCAACGTCCTGACTTTC. It codes for CASSLMGQGGSGANVLTF. The variable domain in full, with the rest retrieved from reference TRBV5-1 and TRBJ2-6, is KAGVTQTPRYLIKTRGQQVTLSCSPISGHRSVSWYQQTPGQGLQFLFEYFSETQRNKGNFPGRFSGRQFSNSRSEMNVSTLELGDSALYLCASSLMGQGGSGANVLTFGAGSRLTVL.

This clonotype was seen only a few times. This chain links TRBV15 with TRBJ2-7; unclear D gene. CDR3 length: 12 amino acids. CDR1 is LNHNV and CDR2 is YYDKDF in the germline V gene (reference sequence). The V and J ends lost 6 bases and 6 bases respectively, with 12 bases between them. The CDR3 is CATSRDRREQYF. CDR3 in DNA: TGTGCCACCAGTCGCGACCGACGCGAGCAGTACTTC. Supplemented by reference TRBV15 and TRBJ2-7, the full variable domain reads DAMVIQNPRYQVTQFGKPVTLSCSQTLNHNVMYWYQQKSSQAPKLLFHYYDKDFNNEADTPDNFQSRRPNTSFCFLDIRSPGLGDTAMYLCATSRDRREQYFGPGTRLTVT.

The rearrangement uses TRBV28 and TRBJ1-3, with TRBD1 matching over 7 bases. Germline V CDR1 and CDR2: MDHEN, SYDVKM. Trimming at V came to 5 bases and at J to 2 bases, leaving 3 bases not matched to a gene. The CDR3 contains 14 residues. CDR3 amino acids: CASSGGTAGNTIYF. CDR3 DNA: TGTGCCAGCAGTGGCGGGACAGCTGGAAACACCATATATTTT.

The table lists this clonotype with a few counts. The chain has TRBV20-1 and TRBJ1-2; weak D call: TRBD1 (5 bases). From germline, CDR1 is DFQATT and CDR2 SNEGSKA (reference sequence). The V end was cut by 3 bases, the J end by 4 bases, with 12 bases between. This CDR3 has 13 amino acids. The CDR3 nucleotides are TGCAGTGCTAGGACGGGGCTCACCTATGGCTACACCTTC. This translates into CSARTGLTYGYTF.

The chain uses TRBV4-2 and TRBJ1-1; the D is unclear. The V end was cut by 2 bases, the J end by 7 bases, with 8 bases between. The CDR3 has 12 amino acids. Germline assignment: CDR1 LGHNA and CDR2 YNFKEQ. This CDR3 is CASSQSPDEAFF. The CDR3 coding sequence is TGTGCCAGCAGCCAAAGTCCGGATGAAGCTTTCTTT.

This clonotype was detected only a few times. J is TRBJ2-5 and V is TRBV7-7; weak D call: TRBD2 (5 bases). The CDR3 runs to 13 residues. V lost 1 base and J lost 7, with 10 bases in between. Germline V gene data show CDR1 as SSHAT and CDR2 as FNYEAQ (reference sequence). The CDR3 nucleotides read TGTGCCAGCAGCTTAGAGGGAGTTGGGACCCAGTACTTC. Translation: CASSLEGVGTQYF.

The V gene is TRBV13, the J gene TRBJ1-1; D is undetermined. CDR1 and CDR2 (germline): PRHDT, FYEKMQ (reference sequence). Trimming left V 2 bases short and J 5 bases short, with 15 bases between. This CDR3 region has 15 residues. The CDR3 region has the DNA TGTGCCAGCAGCTTACTACCAGCCCGGGGAACTGAAGCTTTCTTT. Translating it yields CASSLLPARGTEAFF.

The V call is TRBV6-2 or TRBV6-3, the J call TRBJ2-1; D is unresolved. With 0 bases removed from V and 10 bases from J, the gap between germline ends came to 4 bases. CDR3 length: 11 residues. The germline V gene has CDR1 MNHEY and CDR2 SVGEGT. The CDR3 protein is CASSYSHEQFF. The CDR3 bases are TGTGCCAGCAGTTACTCCCACGAGCAGTTCTTC.

This clonotype turned up a few times. The chain recombines TRBV7-2 with TRBJ1-6; D not resolved. This CDR3 contains 14 residues. Germline V gene data show CDR1 as SGHTA and CDR2 as FQGNSA. V was trimmed by 2 bases and J by 6 bases, leaving 8 bases between them. CDR3 sequence: CASSLPQINSPLHF. The CDR3 nucleotides read TGTGCCAGCAGCTTACCCCAGATTAATTCACCCCTCCACTTT.

At least ten counts were recorded for this clonotype. CDR3 loop: CASSQVTQGRAPQHF. The CDR3 DNA follows: TGCGCCAGCAGCCAGGTGACTCAGGGTCGAGCGCCCCAGCATTTT. The V and J genes are TRBV4-1 and TRBJ1-5, with a possible D match to TRBD1 (5 bases). This CDR3 is built from 15 residues. V shed 3 bases and J shed 9 bases, with 18 bases lying between them. CDR1 is MGHRA and CDR2 is YSYEKL in the germline V gene.

The sample holds a few counts of this clonotype. This chain joins TRBV4-2 and TRBJ2-2; D is uncertain. Between the trimmed V and J ends, which lost 4 bases and 6 bases, there was a span of 21 bases. Per germline, CDR1 LGHNA and CDR2 YNFKEQ. The CDR3 loop spans 17 amino acids. CDR3 in DNA: TGTGCCAGCAGCCCCCTTGCGTCGATGGCTTGGGCCGGGGAGCTGTTTTTT. It codes for CASSPLASMAWAGELFF.

There are a few counts of this clonotype. This chain joins TRBV12-3 or TRBV12-4 and TRBJ2-7; D unclear. CDR3 length: 13 residues. With 3 bases removed from V and 3 bases from J, the gap between germline ends came to 9 bases. The CDR3, as DNA: TGTGCCAGCAGTTTGGGTTCCCACTACGAGCAGTACGTC. Protein: CASSLGSHYEQYV.

This clonotype was seen only a few times. This chain connects TRBV27 to TRBJ1-4; D is unclear. Germline CDR1 is MNHEY and CDR2 is SMNVEV (reference sequence). V lost 5 bases and J lost 6, with 13 bases in between. The CDR3 extends over 14 amino acids. The CDR3 DNA reads as TGTGCCAGCAGTACCGTGGGATTTGATGAAAAACTGTTTTTT. Amino acid sequence: CASSTVGFDEKLFF.

As DNA, the CDR3 is TGTGCCAGCAGTTACTCGATAGCGGGGGGCACAGATACGCAGTATTTT. Protein sequence: CASSYSIAGGTDTQYF. The V call is TRBV6-5, the J call TRBJ2-3; 9 bases are a match to TRBD2. After removal of 0 bases from V and 1 base from J, the junction contained 2 bases not matched to a gene. Germline V lookup: CDR1 MNHEY, CDR2 SVGAGI. This CDR3 is built from 16 residues.

This clonotype was observed a few times. The chain has TRBV12-3 or TRBV12-4 and TRBJ1-2; no reliable D call. Trimming cost V 1 base and J 9 bases, with 15 bases left between them. The CDR3 sequence is 14 residues long. The CDR3 bases are TGTGCCAGCAGTTTAGGGATGGGCGTCTCGCGCTACACCTTC. Protein: CASSLGMGVSRYTF.

This clonotype was seen a few times. V and J are TRBV15 and TRBJ1-1; D is ambiguous. This CDR3 region has 16 residues. The V gene lost 1 base and the J gene lost 0 bases, with 12 bases spanning the gap. Germline V lookup: CDR1 LNHNV, CDR2 YYDKDF (reference sequence). The CDR3 protein is CATSRGGQELNTEAFF. The CDR3 DNA reads TGTGCCACCAGCAGAGGTGGGCAGGAGCTGAACACTGAAGCTTTCTTT.

This chain connects TRBV19 to TRBJ1-5, with a tentative D call TRBD1 (6 bases). The CDR3 length is 15 residues. Germline-derived CDR1 and CDR2 are LNHDA and SQIVND (reference sequence). With 6 bases removed from V and 5 bases from J, the gap between germline ends came to 17 bases. The CDR3 DNA is TGTGCCAGTAGCGACTTGTCCAGGGGCTATCAGCCCCAGCATTTT. As protein: CASSDLSRGYQPQHF. Full variable domain (remainder filled in from reference TRBV19 and TRBJ1-5): DGGITQSPKYLFRKEGQNVTLSCEQNLNHDAMYWYRQDPGQGLRLIYYSQIVNDFQKGDIAEGYSVSREKKESFPLTVTSAQKNPTAFYLCASSDLSRGYQPQHFGDGTRLSIL.

This clonotype was seen more than once but under ten times. The V gene is TRBV20-1, the J gene TRBJ2-5; 10 nucleotides line up with TRBD2. Trimming removed 0 bases from V and 3 bases from J; junction bases left unmatched: 4. The CDR3 contains 15 residues. Germline CDR1 and CDR2: DFQATT and SNEGSKA (reference sequence). CDR3 residues: CSAREAGGREETQYF. The CDR3 DNA follows: TGCAGTGCTAGAGAAGCGGGGGGGCGGGAAGAGACCCAGTACTTC.

This clonotype has only a few counts. CDR3 DNA: TGCAGCGGCGGACAGGGTACTTATGGCTACACCTTC. Its translation: CSGGQGTYGYTF. The chain recombines TRBV29-1 with TRBJ1-2; 8 nucleotides match TRBD1. The CDR3 has 12 amino acids. Germline assignment: CDR1 SQVTM and CDR2 ANQGSEA. Germline trimming cut 7 bases from V and 5 bases from J; bases unmatched to any gene: 6. Combining the CDR3 with reference TRBV29-1 and TRBJ1-2 gives the whole variable domain SAVISQKPSRDICQRGTSLTIQCQVDSQVTMMFWYRQQPGQSLTLIATANQGSEATYESGFVIDKFPISRPNLTFSTLTVSNMSPEDSSIYLCSGGQGTYGYTFGSGTRLTVV.

V usage is TRBV24-1 and J usage is TRBJ2-6; either TRBD1 or TRBD2 may fit D (5 bases each). The CDR3 is made up of 18 amino acids. The V gene lost 3 bases and the J gene lost 0 bases, with 14 bases spanning the gap. Germline V gene sequence: CDR1 KGHDR, CDR2 SFDVKD. CDR3 in amino acids: CATSDGDRPYSGANVLTF. DNA for the CDR3: TGTGCCACCAGTGATGGGGACCGTCCCTACTCTGGGGCCAACGTCCTGACTTTC.